The next 24 T cell receptor beta chains were all read from a single sample in a study of blood T cell repertoires in COVID-19. TCRdb keeps only in-frame clones here, not all; method: immunoSEQ multiplex PCR. The sample contains approximately 50,000 clones, roughly nine tenths of which appear only once. The material sequenced was peripheral blood. These TCRs come from a human donor in a cohort sampled during active COVID-19.

The rearrangement links TRBV19 to TRBJ1-5; the D gene is possibly TRBD1 (5 bases). Germline CDR1 reads LNHDA; CDR2 reads SQIVND (reference sequence). The V end lost 8 bases, the J end lost 1 base, and 15 bases lay between the germline ends. This CDR3 region has 15 residues. CDR3 residues: CASARATTSNQPQHF. The CDR3 coding sequence is TGTGCCAGTGCCAGGGCTACGACGAGCAATCAGCCCCAGCATTTT.

This sequence joins TRBV5-1 and TRBJ1-1, with D maybe TRBD1 (6 bases). CDR1 SGHRS and CDR2 YFSETQ come from the germline V gene. The CDR3 spans 14 residues. V gave up 0 bases and J gave up 3 bases, with 9 bases separating them. The CDR3 protein is CASSLARTDTEAFF. CDR3 DNA: TGCGCCAGCAGCTTGGCCCGGACAGACACTGAAGCTTTCTTT. The variable domain in full, completed from reference TRBV5-1 and TRBJ1-1, reads KAGVTQTPRYLIKTRGQQVTLSCSPISGHRSVSWYQQTPGQGLQFLFEYFSETQRNKGNFPGRFSGRQFSNSRSEMNVSTLELGDSALYLCASSLARTDTEAFFGQGTRLTVV.

The chain carries TRBV9 and TRBJ1-6, with a weak D call TRBD1 (5 bases). The V end was cut by 4 bases, the J end by 8 bases, with 19 bases between. In germline, CDR1 is SGDLS, CDR2 YYNGEE. This CDR3 comprises 16 residues. CDR3 coding DNA: TGTGCCAGCAGCCGAGTGGGGCGCCCACCGGATTCACCCCTCCACTTT. Its translation is CASSRVGRPPDSPLHF.

The genes are TRBV5-1 and TRBJ2-3, with 9 bases fitting TRBD2. J was trimmed by 1 base and V by 2 bases; bases with no gene match: 8. Looked up from germline, CDR1 is SGHRS and CDR2 is YFSETQ. CDR3 length equals 17 residues. The chain's CDR3 is CASSFFSGSSGTDTQYF. The DNA for the CDR3 is TGCGCCAGCAGCTTCTTTAGCGGGAGTTCTGGCACAGATACGCAGTATTTT.

This chain uses TRBV19 with TRBJ1-5, with unresolved D. In germline, CDR1 is LNHDA, CDR2 SQIVND (reference sequence). This CDR3 is built from 13 residues. Trimming pared 8 bases from V and 1 base from J, leaving 9 bases between. The CDR3 sequence: CASQEWSNQPQHF. CDR3 nucleotides: TGTGCCAGTCAAGAGTGGAGCAATCAGCCCCAGCATTTT.

V is TRBV5-1 and J is TRBJ2-2, with 9 bases that match TRBD1. The ends lost 5 bases at V and 5 bases at J; junction bases unmatched: 7. Per the germline V gene, CDR1 is SGHRS and CDR2 is YFSETQ. The CDR3 length is 15 residues. Written as DNA, the CDR3 is TGCGCCAGCAGTTCGGGACAGGGTGGAACCGGGGAGCTGTTTTTT. The encoded protein is CASSSGQGGTGELFF.

CDR3 nucleotides: TGTGCCAGTAGTATAGGACAGGTGAACAATCAGCCCCAGCATTTT. It is translated as CASSIGQVNNQPQHF. This chain links TRBV19 with TRBJ1-5, with a possible D match to TRBD1 (6 bases). CDR1 LNHDA and CDR2 SQIVND come from the germline V gene (reference sequence). The ends were cut back, 1 base at V and 3 bases at J, with 10 bases in the middle. This CDR3 comprises 15 residues.

The V call is TRBV27, the J call TRBJ1-5, with 9 bases aligning to TRBD1. The V segment lost 5 bases and the J segment 11 bases; nucleotides outside the gene matches: 7. The CDR3 spans 13 residues. Per germline, CDR1 MNHEY and CDR2 SMNVEV (reference sequence). The CDR3 here is CASSPGQGEAQHF. Here the CDR3 DNA reads TGTGCCAGCAGTCCGGGACAGGGAGAGGCCCAGCATTTT.

Concerning this clone itself: Other nucleotide sequences from this sample produce the same CDR3. The CDR3 DNA sequence: TGTGCCAGCAGTTACTCGGGACAGGGGAACACTGAAGCTTTCTTT. Translation gives CASSYSGQGNTEAFF. The rearrangement links TRBV6-5 to TRBJ1-1, with 9 nucleotides matching TRBD1. This CDR3 is built from 15 residues. From germline, CDR1 is MNHEY and CDR2 SVGAGI. V dropped 0 bases and J dropped 1; count of bases not matched to a gene: 0.

V and J are TRBV4-1 and TRBJ2-7; D is undetermined. Germline V gene sequence: CDR1 MGHRA, CDR2 YSYEKL. V lost 4 bases, J lost 3 bases, and 16 bases lay in between. The CDR3 is made up of 15 amino acids. Here the CDR3 reads CASSRLPGSGYEQYV. The CDR3 nucleotides are TGCGCCAGCAGCCGCCTACCCGGGTCCGGCTACGAGCAGTACGTC.

The sample holds a few counts of this clone. The chain uses TRBV9 and TRBJ1-4; the D gene is possibly TRBD1 (5 bases). Germline CDR1 SGDLS, CDR2 YYNGEE. The CDR3 covers 15 residues. Trimming removed 2 bases at V and 5 bases at J, with 13 bases between. In DNA form, the CDR3 reads TGTGCCAGCAGCGTGGTGGGACTGAGCAATGAAAAACTGTTTTTT. It codes for CASSVVGLSNEKLFF.

The gene calls are TRBV2 and TRBJ2-7; 7 nucleotides align to TRBD1. V dropped 4 bases and J dropped 1; count of bases not matched to a gene: 1. The CDR3 contains 13 residues. CDR1 SNHLY and CDR2 FYNNEI come from the germline V gene. Here the CDR3 reads CASSVTGSYEQYV. CDR3 bases: TGTGCCAGCAGTGTGACAGGGTCCTACGAGCAGTACGTC.

The genes are TRBV21-1 and TRBJ2-5; the tabulated D call, TRBD2, remains unverified against the DNA. TRBV21-1 is a known pseudogene. The CDR3 sequence is 16 residues long. The CDR3, as DNA: TGTGCCAGCAGCAAAGTTCCTAGCGGGGAAAAAGAGACCCAGTACTTC. It encodes CASSKVPSGEKETQYF.

J is TRBJ2-7 and V is TRBV28; D perhaps matches TRBD2 (6 bases). The CDR3 spans 15 residues. Looked up from germline, CDR1 is MDHEN and CDR2 is SYDVKM. The V gene lost 6 bases and the J gene lost 5 bases, with 20 bases spanning the gap. The CDR3 here is CASSRLGRERNEQYF. The CDR3 DNA sequence: TGTGCCAGCAGCCGACTTGGGCGGGAAAGGAACGAGCAGTACTTC.

The J gene is TRBJ2-1, the V gene TRBV4-2; 10 positions match TRBD2. Trimming at V came to 4 bases and at J to 3 bases, leaving 6 bases not matched to a gene. The germline V gene encodes CDR1 LGHNA and CDR2 YNFKEQ. The length of the CDR3 is 16 residues. The CDR3 protein is CASSPLGLADYNEQFF. In nucleotides, the CDR3 is TGTGCCAGCAGCCCCCTCGGACTAGCGGACTACAATGAGCAGTTCTTC.

The gene calls are TRBV5-1 and TRBJ2-1, with 12 bases aligning to TRBD2. The V gene end was trimmed by 4 bases and the J gene end by 2 bases; junction bases not matched to a gene: 4. CDR3 length equals 16 residues. The germline CDR1 and CDR2 sequences are SGHRS and YFSETQ. The CDR3 loop reads CASSETSGSPYNEQFF. CDR3 in DNA: TGCGCCAGCAGCGAGACTAGCGGGAGCCCCTACAATGAGCAGTTCTTC.

The chain links TRBV3-1 (or the pseudogene TRBV3-2) to TRBJ1-1; D remains unclear. In germline, CDR1 is LGHDT, CDR2 YNNKEL (reference sequence). This CDR3 contains 14 residues. Trimming shortened V by 1 base and J by 1 base, and 7 bases separated the two germline ends. The CDR3 reads CASSQVRKNTEAFF. DNA for the CDR3: TGTGCCAGCAGCCAAGTCAGGAAGAACACTGAAGCTTTCTTT.

The chain recombines TRBV3-1 (or the pseudogene TRBV3-2) with TRBJ2-2; 10 bases map to TRBD2. The CDR3 has 17 amino acids. Germline CDR1 is LGHDT and CDR2 is YNNKEL (reference sequence). The trim removed 6 bases at V and 6 bases at J, leaving 13 bases unmatched. DNA for the CDR3: TGTGCCAGCAGAGGAGGGCTAGCGGGAGTATCCGCCGGGGAGCTGTTTTTT. This encodes CASRGGLAGVSAGELFF.

The chain carries TRBV18 and TRBJ1-1, with D maybe TRBD1 (6 bases). V was clipped by 4 bases and J by 1 base, with 13 bases between them. CDR1 and CDR2 from the germline V gene are KGHSH and LQKENI. This CDR3 is built from 15 residues. The CDR3 bases are TGTGCCAGCTCACTACAACAGGGAACGAACACTGAAGCTTTCTTT. This gives the protein CASSLQQGTNTEAFF.

The chain joins TRBV28 to TRBJ2-5; D is perhaps TRBD1 (6 bases). V was pared by 7 bases and J by 1 base, with 16 bases between. This CDR3 is 15 amino acids long. Germline CDR1 MDHEN, CDR2 SYDVKM. CDR3 DNA: TGTGCCAGCACCACCCTTGGGGGCTTCCAAGAGACCCAGTACTTC. This sequence encodes CASTTLGGFQETQYF.

This clone occurred a few times. The rearrangement joins TRBV2 to TRBJ1-2; the D gene is possibly TRBD1 (6 bases). The length of the CDR3 is 13 residues. Trimming stripped 6 bases from V and 3 bases from J, with 11 bases between. Germline V gives CDR1 SNHLY, CDR2 FYNNEI. Written as DNA, the CDR3 is TGTGCCAGCAGCTACGCAGGGGACTATGGCTACACCTTC. It is translated as CASSYAGDYGYTF.

The V call is TRBV15, the J call TRBJ2-7; D might be TRBD1 (6 bases). V shed 1 base and J shed 2 bases, with 18 bases lying between them. The CDR3 extends over 17 amino acids. The V gene's germline CDR1 is LNHNV and CDR2 YYDKDF (reference sequence). CDR3 nucleotides: TGTGCCACCAGCAGAGGGGTCCGAACAGGGCGAACCTACGAGCAGTACGTC. Residues: CATSRGVRTGRTYEQYV.

V and J are TRBV6-6 and TRBJ2-7; 7 bases are a match to TRBD1. CDR1 and CDR2 (germline): MNHNY, SVGAGI (reference sequence). The CDR3 covers 15 residues. V lost 0 bases, J lost 0 bases, and 2 bases stayed unmatched. CDR3 amino acids: CASSYSRDSSYEQYV. As DNA, the CDR3 is TGTGCCAGCAGTTACTCCCGGGACAGCTCCTACGAGCAGTACGTC.

The rearrangement links TRBV12-5 to TRBJ1-4, with a weak D call TRBD1 (5 bases). Trimming left V 3 bases short and J 13 bases short, with 12 bases between. Germline CDR1 reads LGHNT; CDR2 reads FRNRAP. This CDR3 comprises 12 residues. CDR3 sequence: CASGLNTQGLFF. The CDR3 DNA reads as TGTGCTAGTGGTTTAAATACTCAGGGACTGTTTTTT.